A single sample gave rise to the 20 T cell receptor beta chains below, sequenced in a study of blood T cell repertoires in COVID-19. Repertoires were generated with immunoSEQ multiplex PCR, while TCRdb's copy carries only in-frame clones and drops some. The data show some 370,000 clones, around 83% seen once. Sequencing was carried out using PBMCs or T cells enriched from blood (not recorded which). These receptor sequences come from a woman in her 50s who had recovered from COVID-19.

The chain has TRBV30 and TRBJ1-1; D not certain. V lost 2 bases and J 6 bases, leaving 7 bases between the germline ends. Looked up from germline, CDR1 is GTSNPN and CDR2 is SVGIG (reference sequence). The CDR3 contains 11 residues. The CDR3 sequence is CAWSILAEAFF. CDR3 sequence (DNA): TGTGCCTGGAGTATTCTCGCTGAAGCTTTCTTT.

This sequence joins TRBV9 and TRBJ2-2; a weak D match, TRBD1 (6 bases). Per germline, CDR1 SGDLS and CDR2 YYNGEE. V was shortened by 4 bases and J by 6 bases, with 13 bases between the two germline ends. CDR3 length: 14 residues. This CDR3 reads CASSPSGVAGELFF. The CDR3 coding sequence is TGTGCCAGCAGCCCTTCAGGGGTTGCCGGGGAGCTGTTTTTT.

The genes are TRBV19 and TRBJ1-6; tentative D call: TRBD1 (5 bases). The V end lost 8 bases, the J end lost 9 bases, and 14 bases lay between the germline ends. The germline V gene encodes CDR1 LNHDA and CDR2 SQIVND (reference sequence). CDR3 length: 13 amino acids. The CDR3: CASGDGRSSPLHF. The CDR3 DNA reads as TGTGCCAGTGGGGACGGGAGGAGTTCACCCCTCCACTTT.

The V gene is TRBV7-9, the J gene TRBJ1-2; D might be TRBD1 (6 bases). Germline V gene sequence: CDR1 SEHNR, CDR2 FQNEAQ (reference sequence). This CDR3 is built from 17 residues. Trimming shortened V by 2 bases and J by 4 bases, and 20 bases separated the two germline ends. CDR3 coding DNA: TGTGCCAGCAGCTTAATATTGTCGGGACAAAAAGCCTATGGCTACACCTTC. It is translated as CASSLILSGQKAYGYTF. The entire variable domain, with the rest obtained from reference TRBV7-9 and TRBJ1-2, is as follows: DTGVSQNPRHKITKRGQNVTFRCDPISEHNRLYWYRQTLGQGPEFLTYFQNEAQLEKSRLLSDRFSAERPKGSFSTLEIQRTEQGDSAMYLCASSLILSGQKAYGYTFGSGTRLTVV.

V usage is TRBV9 and J usage is TRBJ2-5; 8 bases are a match to TRBD2. V shed 2 bases, J shed 3 bases, and the junction held 3 bases outside the gene matches. This CDR3 contains 14 residues. Germline assignment: CDR1 SGDLS and CDR2 YYNGEE. In DNA form, the CDR3 reads TGTGCCAGCAGCGTTAGCGGGGCCAAAGAGACCCAGTACTTC. It specifies CASSVSGAKETQYF.

The chain links TRBV7-6 to TRBJ2-5; 8 bases map to TRBD2. With 2 bases clipped from V and 5 bases from J, the junction kept 10 bases outside the gene matches. This CDR3 has 16 residues. Germline loops: CDR1 SGHVS, CDR2 FNYEAQ. CDR3 sequence: CASSLRREATSETQYF. The CDR3 DNA reads as TGTGCCAGCAGCTTAAGGCGGGAGGCCACCTCGGAGACCCAGTACTTC.

The chain combines TRBV5-1 with TRBJ2-2; TRBD2 agrees at 8 bases. This CDR3 has 16 residues. Germline V gene data show CDR1 as SGHRS and CDR2 as YFSETQ. Trimming took 4 bases from V and 3 from J; bases not matched to a gene: 8. CDR3 sequence reads: CASSILAETYTGELFF. In nucleotides, the CDR3 is TGCGCCAGCAGCATACTAGCGGAAACATACACCGGGGAGCTGTTTTTT.

V and J are TRBV18 and TRBJ2-1, with D uncertain. Trimming took off 3 bases at V and 6 bases at J, with 9 bases between the two ends. CDR1 is KGHSH and CDR2 is LQKENI in the germline V gene. This CDR3 contains 13 residues. The CDR3 DNA follows: TGTGCCAGCTCACCCCCTACGGTCAATGAGCAGTTCTTC. It encodes CASSPPTVNEQFF.

This clone was observed a handful of times. V is TRBV20-1 and J is TRBJ1-2, with D uncertain. This CDR3 has 18 amino acids. CDR1 DFQATT and CDR2 SNEGSKA come from the germline V gene (reference sequence). V lost 4 bases, J lost 0 bases, and 24 bases lay in between. The CDR3 DNA is TGCAGTGCTACTGAAAACTGGGAGTTCAGCAGGCCTAACTATGGCTACACCTTC. Protein sequence: CSATENWEFSRPNYGYTF.

This rearrangement joins TRBV9 to TRBJ2-3; 7 bases match TRBD1. The CDR3 is 16 amino acids. Germline values: CDR1 SGDLS, CDR2 YYNGEE. J gave up 1 base and V 3 bases, and 8 bases lay outside the gene matches. The CDR3 region is CASSERQGSGTDTQYF. The CDR3 DNA is TGTGCCAGCAGCGAGAGACAGGGATCGGGCACAGATACGCAGTATTTT.

The chain is built from TRBV3-1 (or the pseudogene TRBV3-2) and TRBJ1-1, with 11 positions matching TRBD1. J was trimmed by 2 bases and V by 3 bases; bases with no gene match: 2. In germline, CDR1 is LGHDT, CDR2 YNNKEL (reference sequence). The length of the CDR3 is 15 residues. The CDR3 here is CASSHRTGGNTEAFF. The DNA of the CDR3 is TGTGCCAGCAGCCATAGGACAGGGGGCAACACTGAAGCTTTCTTT.

The chain links TRBV5-1 to TRBJ1-4; 7 bases match TRBD1. The CDR3 is 14 amino acids. Germline V gives CDR1 SGHRS, CDR2 YFSETQ. Unmatched junction bases numbered 8, after V lost 4 bases and J lost 8 bases. The CDR3 protein is CASSRTGDSEKLFF. The CDR3 nucleotides are TGCGCCAGCAGCAGAACAGGGGACTCCGAAAAACTGTTTTTT.

Here the CDR3 DNA reads TGTGCCAGCAGCTTGGGGGGTCTGGGTGGCTACACCTTC. Translation gives CASSLGGLGGYTF. The genes are TRBV7-2 and TRBJ1-2, with D possibly matching TRBD1 (5 bases). V was cut by 3 bases and J by 7 bases, with 12 bases left in between. The CDR3 consists of 13 residues. CDR1 and CDR2 (germline): SGHTA, FQGNSA.

This clone was recorded only once. The chain employs TRBV5-1 and TRBJ1-1, with D hard to call. Trimming pared 0 bases from V and 7 bases from J, leaving 13 bases between. The CDR3 sequence is 14 residues long. Germline CDR1 reads SGHRS; CDR2 reads YFSETQ. The CDR3 nucleotides are TGCGCCAGCAGCTTGGCAGGCCCGACCCTTGAAGCTTTCTTT. Protein sequence: CASSLAGPTLEAFF.

V and J are TRBV9 and TRBJ1-2; 9 nucleotides align to TRBD1. CDR1 and CDR2 (germline): SGDLS, YYNGEE. J was trimmed by 1 base and V by 3 bases; bases with no gene match: 10. This CDR3 is 17 amino acids long. Written as DNA, the CDR3 is TGTGCCAGCAGCGACTCCGGGACAGGGAACTTTAACTATGGCTACACCTTC. Protein: CASSDSGTGNFNYGYTF. The full variable domain, in which reference TRBV9 and TRBJ1-2 provide the parts outside the CDR3, is DSGVTQTPKHLITATGQRVTLRCSPRSGDLSVYWYQQSLDQGLQFLIQYYNGEERAKGNILERFSAQQFPDLHSELNLSSLELGDSALYFCASSDSGTGNFNYGYTFGSGTRLTVV.

This clone was observed a handful of times. The V gene is TRBV11-2, the J gene TRBJ2-1; TRBD2 matches 9 bases. Unmatched junction bases numbered 14, after V lost 3 bases and J lost 8 bases. This CDR3 region has 17 residues. CDR1 is SGHAT, CDR2 FQNNGV, per germline. As DNA, the CDR3 is TGTGCCAGCAGCTTCGAATCGGTGGCGGGGGGGAGTGATGAGCAGTTCTTC. It specifies CASSFESVAGGSDEQFF. Supplemented by reference TRBV11-2 and TRBJ2-1, the full variable domain reads EAGVAQSPRYKIIEKRQSVAFWCNPISGHATLYWYQQILGQGPKLLIQFQNNGVVDDSQLPKDRFSAERLKGVDSTLKIQPAKLEDSAVYLCASSFESVAGGSDEQFFGPGTRLTVL.

J is TRBJ1-5 and V is TRBV2, with 7 bases fitting TRBD1. CDR3 length equals 14 residues. Per the germline V gene, CDR1 is SNHLY and CDR2 is FYNNEI. The ends lost 7 bases at V and 0 bases at J; junction bases unmatched: 3. CDR3 DNA sequence: TGTGCCAGCACCGGGACAGATAGCAATCAGCCCCAGCATTTT. Translating it yields CASTGTDSNQPQHF.

This clone was seen a handful of times. CDR3 bases: TGTGCCAGCAGCTCGGACAGGGGAAGTTCACCCCTCCACTTT. Amino acids: CASSSDRGSSPLHF. The rearrangement uses TRBV7-9 and TRBJ1-6; 9 bases align to TRBD1. The CDR3 spans 14 residues. Germline V gene sequence: CDR1 SEHNR, CDR2 FQNEAQ (reference sequence). Losses at the gene ends were 4 bases for V and 9 bases for J; bases not matched to a gene: 4.

The V and J genes are TRBV6-1 and TRBJ1-5, with D possibly TRBD1 on 6 matching bases. This CDR3 has 16 amino acids. Germline assignment: CDR1 MNHNS and CDR2 SASEGT. Trimming pared 3 bases from V and 6 bases from J, leaving 18 bases between. CDR3 DNA sequence: TGTGCCAGCAGTGATCTCTTACAGGGTTTCGCTCAGCCCCAGCATTTT. Translation gives CASSDLLQGFAQPQHF.

The chain links TRBV4-2 to TRBJ2-7, with 9 bases matching TRBD2. Germline lookup yields CDR1 LGHNA and CDR2 YNFKEQ. There are 15 residues in the CDR3. V lost 4 bases to trimming and J lost 3 bases; unmatched junction nucleotides: 7. CDR3 coding DNA: TGTGCCAGCAGCCCGACCGGGACTAGCTTCTACGAGCAGTACTTC. It encodes CASSPTGTSFYEQYF.